One sample yielded the 4 T cell receptor beta chains listed below, sequenced in a study of glioma-infiltrating T cells after dendritic cell vaccination. Assay: immunoSEQ multiplex PCR; the TCRdb copy retains only in-frame clones and omits some. In the table there are 55,000 to 75,000 clones, about 86% of which are singletons. Time point in this sample: after dendritic cell vaccination, including at tumor progression/relapse. The specimen was blood, collected after dendritic cell vaccination. The receptor set was obtained from a human donor with glioblastoma.

This sequence joins TRBV15 and TRBJ2-2; 7 nucleotides agree with TRBD2. CDR3 size: 16 residues. V lost 0 bases and J lost 4; bases outside the gene matches: 5. Germline-derived CDR1 and CDR2 are LNHNV and YYDKDF (reference sequence). CDR3 coding DNA: TGTGCCACCAGCAGAGAGGGAGGGAGGGGCACCGGGGAGCTGTTTTTT. Protein: CATSREGGRGTGELFF.

The rearrangement joins TRBV2 to TRBJ1-2; TRBD1 might be the D (6 bases). Between the trimmed V and J ends, which lost 5 bases and 7 bases, there was a span of 8 bases. The CDR3 spans 11 residues. The germline V gene encodes CDR1 SNHLY and CDR2 FYNNEI. Written as DNA, the CDR3 is TGTGCCAGCAGTCAGGGGTTTGGCTACACCTTC. Translated, it gives CASSQGFGYTF.

V is TRBV7-9 and J is TRBJ1-5, with 8 nucleotides matching TRBD1. Trimming cost V 1 base and J 7 bases; bases outside gene matches: 9. Germline V gives CDR1 SEHNR, CDR2 FQNEAQ (reference sequence). This CDR3 has 16 amino acids. As DNA, the CDR3 is TGTGCCAGCAGCTTAGGGGACAGGACAACCAAACAGCCCCAGCATTTT. Its protein is CASSLGDRTTKQPQHF.

The sample holds a few counts of this clone. This sequence joins TRBV19 and TRBJ2-7; 8 positions agree with TRBD2. J gave up 5 bases and V 9 bases, and 15 bases lay outside the gene matches. The CDR3 has 15 amino acids. CDR1 and CDR2 (germline): LNHDA, SQIVND (reference sequence). CDR3 sequence reads: CARNRAGGPRHEQYF. Here the CDR3 DNA reads TGTGCCAGGAATCGGGCGGGGGGCCCCCGGCACGAGCAGTACTTC. Using reference TRBV19 and TRBJ2-7 for the parts outside the CDR3, the full variable domain is DGGITQSPKYLFRKEGQNVTLSCEQNLNHDAMYWYRQDPGQGLRLIYYSQIVNDFQKGDIAEGYSVSREKKESFPLTVTSAQKNPTAFYLCARNRAGGPRHEQYFGPGTRLTVT.